This TCR beta chain was identified in a study of cytomegalovirus exposure and HLA in healthy donors. Findings of the study overall: Testing in vitro showed three CMV-associated chains specific for CMV antigens. That first-cohort TCR clusters tended to co-occur in the approximately 120 validation repertoires was found in a later analysis.

Sequencing was performed with immunoSEQ multiplex PCR; in TCRdb, only in-frame clones are kept and a portion is missing. The table has 150,000 or so clones, roughly 87% seen once. In regard to this clone: Its antigen is not identified.

This CDR3 has 14 amino acids. CDR1 is SEHNR, CDR2 FQNEAQ, per germline (reference sequence). V was cut by 3 bases and J by 0 bases, with 8 bases left in between. Separation from the roughly 670-subject first cohort characterized the approximately 120-subject validation cohort, to which the donors belonged. Material: PBMCs. The origin of this receptor is a woman between 18 and 29 years old in good health and CMV-seronegative. The V and J genes are TRBV7-9 and TRBJ2-5; maybe TRBD2 (6 bases). DNA of the CDR3: TGTGCCAGCAGCTTTGGGGGGTACCAAGAGACCCAGTACTTC. Protein: CASSFGGYQETQYF.